Listed here are 25 T cell receptor beta chains from one sample, sequenced in a study of cytomegalovirus exposure and HLA in healthy donors (dated by TCRdb to about 2017). Library preparation was by the immunoSEQ multiplex PCR assay. A mixture of 60 forward primers for TCR Vbeta segments and 13 reverse primers for TCR Jbeta segments was used in the multiplex PCR. The source is immuneACCESS, and TCRdb retained only in-frame sequences with V and J called. Part of the clones is not carried over; for the studies checked, unresolved V genes explain less than half of this, and the remainder is unexplained. This sample gives 90,000 to 100,000 clones in total; 9.4% of them show up just once. The ten largest account for 5.1% of the sample. Sample: PBMCs. These TCRs come from a man between 50 and 59 years old in good health and CMV-seropositive.

The chain couples TRBV7-8 to TRBJ1-5, with D uncertain. V gave up 8 bases and J gave up 4 bases, with 12 bases separating them. Germline V CDR1 and CDR2: SGHVS, FQNEAQ. The CDR3 covers 13 residues. CDR3 nucleotide sequence: TGTGCCAGCCGTATTGGAGCGAATCAGCCCCAGCATTTT. This encodes CASRIGANQPQHF.

The rearrangement uses TRBV7-3 and TRBJ2-1; D gene uncertain. With 1 base removed from V and 8 bases from J, the gap between germline ends came to 15 bases. This CDR3 region has 15 residues. Germline lookup yields CDR1 SGHTA and CDR2 FQGTGA. The CDR3 loop is CASSLSGTTGDEQFF. CDR3 sequence (DNA): TGTGCCAGCAGCTTAAGCGGAACTACCGGCGATGAGCAGTTCTTC. Looking up the rest from reference TRBV7-3 and TRBJ2-1 gives the full variable domain: GAGVSQTPSNKVTEKGKYVELRCDPISGHTALYWYRQSLGQGPEFLIYFQGTGAADDSGLPNDRFFAVRPEGSVSTLKIQRTERGDSAVYLCASSLSGTTGDEQFFGPGTRLTVL.

The V and J genes are TRBV30 and TRBJ1-5; 8 nucleotides align to TRBD1. The CDR3 runs 15 residues. CDR1 is GTSNPN and CDR2 is SVGIG in the germline V gene (reference sequence). With 0 bases clipped from V and 5 bases from J, the junction kept 6 bases outside the gene matches. The CDR3 DNA follows: TGTGCCTGGAGTGTTGAGACAGGGGTAGATCAGCCCCAGCATTTT. This translates into CAWSVETGVDQPQHF.

The chain joins TRBV7-9 to TRBJ1-1; weak D call: TRBD1 (5 bases). The germline gives CDR1 SEHNR, CDR2 FQNEAQ (reference sequence). The V gene lost 5 bases and the J gene lost 6 bases, with 10 bases spanning the gap. This CDR3 is 12 amino acids long. The CDR3 sequence: CASSPRAAEAFF. CDR3 in DNA: TGTGCCAGCAGCCCCAGGGCGGCTGAAGCTTTCTTT.

The V and J genes are TRBV6-7 and TRBJ2-1; the D gene is possibly TRBD2 (7 bases). TRBV6-7 is classed as an ORF, of uncertain function. There are 18 residues in the CDR3. The V and J ends lost 2 bases and 7 bases respectively, with 24 bases between them. CDR3 nucleotide sequence: TGTGCCAGCAGTTACCCAACCAGGGGACGCGGGAGCCTAAATGAGCAGTTCTTC. Translation gives CASSYPTRGRGSLNEQFF.

In its sample, this clone was seen a few times. The rearrangement links TRBV19 to TRBJ1-5; TRBD1 matches 8 bases. The CDR3 has 15 amino acids. Germline assignment: CDR1 LNHDA and CDR2 SQIVND (reference sequence). Trimming took 6 bases from V and 0 from J; bases not matched to a gene: 4. The CDR3 region has the DNA TGTGCCAGTAGGGGACAGGATAGTAGCAATCAGCCCCAGCATTTT. Residues: CASRGQDSSNQPQHF. Combining the CDR3 with reference TRBV19 and TRBJ1-5 gives the whole variable domain DGGITQSPKYLFRKEGQNVTLSCEQNLNHDAMYWYRQDPGQGLRLIYYSQIVNDFQKGDIAEGYSVSREKKESFPLTVTSAQKNPTAFYLCASRGQDSSNQPQHFGDGTRLSIL.

As to this clone: This sample also contains other DNA sequences that code for the same CDR3. The CDR3 here is CASSLVAYGNNEQFF. CDR3 nucleotide sequence: TGTGCCAGCAGCCTAGTAGCGTATGGAAACAATGAGCAGTTCTTC. The V gene is TRBV7-9, the J gene TRBJ2-1, with D possibly TRBD2 on 5 matching bases. CDR1 and CDR2 (germline): SEHNR, FQNEAQ (reference sequence). The CDR3 covers 15 residues. With 5 bases removed from V and 5 bases from J, the gap between germline ends came to 16 bases.

The V gene is TRBV6-5, the J gene TRBJ2-5; a weak D match, TRBD2 (6 bases). The ends were cut back, 2 bases at V and 5 bases at J, with 15 bases in the middle. Germline V CDR1 and CDR2: MNHEY, SVGAGI. The CDR3 runs to 15 residues. In nucleotides, the CDR3 is TGTGCCAGCAGTTACGGTTCGGGGGAGCGGGAGACCCAGTACTTC. Translation gives CASSYGSGERETQYF.

The rearrangement joins TRBV7-8 to TRBJ1-2, with TRBD1 matching over 7 bases. Per germline, CDR1 SGHVS and CDR2 FQNEAQ. The ends lost 1 base at V and 4 bases at J; junction bases unmatched: 9. This CDR3 comprises 16 residues. The CDR3, as DNA: TGTGCCAGCAGCTTAGAGGCAGGGGGGCATCTCTATGGCTACACCTTC. It translates to CASSLEAGGHLYGYTF.

Only a few counts were recorded for this clone. This chain uses TRBV6-1 with TRBJ2-7; 7 nucleotides agree with TRBD1. CDR3 length: 13 residues. The junction had 5 bases not matched to a gene; V was cut back by 7 bases and J by 2 bases. In germline, CDR1 is MNHNS, CDR2 SASEGT. The CDR3 region has the DNA TGTGCCAGCACCCGAGGACAGGCCTACGAGCAGTACTTC. The encoded protein is CASTRGQAYEQYF.

This clone was seen more than once but under ten times. The chain links TRBV27 to TRBJ2-7, with TRBD2 matching 8 bases. Trimming removed 6 bases from V and 3 bases from J; junction bases left unmatched: 7. The germline V gene has CDR1 MNHEY and CDR2 SMNVEV (reference sequence). This CDR3 contains 14 residues. The CDR3 protein is CASSQTSANYEQYF. CDR3 nucleotides: TGTGCCAGCAGCCAGACTAGCGCTAACTACGAGCAGTACTTC.

This chain uses TRBV7-9 with TRBJ1-1; TRBD1 is a possible D gene (6 bases). Trimming pared 3 bases from V and 3 bases from J, leaving 11 bases between. Germline lookup yields CDR1 SEHNR and CDR2 FQNEAQ (reference sequence). The CDR3 consists of 14 residues. The CDR3 reads CASSFWGGDTEAFF. The CDR3, as DNA: TGTGCCAGCAGCTTCTGGGGGGGCGACACTGAAGCTTTCTTT.

This clone was detected ten times or more. The genes are TRBV29-1 and TRBJ2-5, with a possible D match to TRBD1 (5 bases). The CDR3 runs 15 residues. CDR1 SQVTM and CDR2 ANQGSEA come from the germline V gene. Trimming took 1 base from V and 1 from J, leaving 13 bases between them. Here the CDR3 DNA reads TGCAGCGTTGAAGGCAGCCAGGGCAGCCAAGAGACCCAGTACTTC. It is translated as CSVEGSQGSQETQYF.

This clone has a handful of counts. The V call is TRBV5-6, the J call TRBJ1-5, with D perhaps matching TRBD1 (5 bases). With 3 bases removed from V and 6 bases from J, the gap between germline ends came to 16 bases. The CDR3 has 15 amino acids. Looked up from germline, CDR1 is SGHDT and CDR2 is YYEEEE. The CDR3 DNA sequence: TGTGCCAGCAGCTGGGGCGCCAAGGGAGGTCAGCCCCAGCATTTT. Translation gives CASSWGAKGGQPQHF.

The CDR3: CASSVGDRARGNTIYF. Written as DNA, the CDR3 is TGTGCCAGCAGCGTAGGGGACAGGGCGAGAGGAAACACCATATATTTT. The chain couples TRBV9 to TRBJ1-3; TRBD1 aligns across 9 bases. The J segment lost 4 bases and the V segment lost 0 bases, leaving 5 bases of the junction unmatched. The germline CDR1 and CDR2 sequences are SGDLS and YYNGEE. The CDR3 runs 16 residues.

A few counts support this clone. This chain uses TRBV6-1 with TRBJ2-2, with a weak D call TRBD1 (5 bases). The germline V gene encodes CDR1 MNHNS and CDR2 SASEGT. CDR3 length: 13 residues. V was trimmed by 5 bases and J by 5 bases, leaving 9 bases between them. The CDR3 nucleotides read TGTGCCAGCAGTTCTAGGGGAACCGGGGAGCTGTTTTTT. It specifies CASSSRGTGELFF.

This chain joins TRBV30 and TRBJ1-1; D gene unclear. Germline assignment: CDR1 GTSNPN and CDR2 SVGIG (reference sequence). V was pared by 0 bases and J by 6 bases, with 14 bases between. The CDR3 length is 14 residues. The CDR3 region has the DNA TGTGCCTGGAGTGTAAACGAGGACTGGGCTGAAGCTTTCTTT. Its protein is CAWSVNEDWAEAFF.

This clone was observed a few times. The V and J genes are TRBV30 and TRBJ1-3; no clear D. The CDR3 extends over 13 amino acids. V was shortened by 5 bases and J by 2 bases, with 10 bases between the two germline ends. Germline V lookup: CDR1 GTSNPN, CDR2 SVGIG (reference sequence). CDR3 protein: CAWLAGPGNTIYF. CDR3 nucleotides: TGTGCCTGGCTCGCGGGCCCTGGAAACACCATATATTTT.

The gene calls are TRBV7-9 and TRBJ2-3; tentative D call: TRBD2 (5 bases). The CDR3 runs 16 residues. V lost 8 bases and J lost 2, with 20 bases in between. Per the germline V gene, CDR1 is SEHNR and CDR2 is FQNEAQ (reference sequence). The CDR3 coding sequence is TGTGCCAGCTGGGAGAGCGCCGAGGTTTCCACAGATACGCAGTATTTT. Translated: CASWESAEVSTDTQYF.

Within the sample, this clone is medium-sized. J is TRBJ2-2 and V is TRBV4-3; D unresolved. V was pared by 0 bases and J by 0 bases, with 8 bases between. This CDR3 has 16 amino acids. In germline, CDR1 is LGHNA, CDR2 YSLEER. In nucleotides, the CDR3 is TGCGCCAGCAGCCAAGAGGGCTACGCGAACACCGGGGAGCTGTTTTTT. Translating gives CASSQEGYANTGELFF.

This clone has only a few counts. The J gene is TRBJ2-3, the V gene TRBV29-1, with TRBD2 matching 11 bases. Germline lookup yields CDR1 SQVTM and CDR2 ANQGSEA. The CDR3 is made up of 14 amino acids. J gave up 0 bases and V 6 bases, and 2 bases lay outside the gene matches. The CDR3 nucleotides are TGCAGCGTCACTAGCGGGGGCAGCACAGATACGCAGTATTTT. Its translation is CSVTSGGSTDTQYF.

This clone was found a few times. The rearrangement uses TRBV14 and TRBJ2-2; 11 bases map to TRBD2. This CDR3 comprises 16 residues. The germline CDR1 and CDR2 sequences are SGHDN and FVKESK. J was trimmed by 7 bases and V by 5 bases; bases with no gene match: 9. This chain's CDR3 is CASSSLLAGVGGELFF. CDR3 nucleotide sequence: TGTGCCAGCAGCTCCCTACTAGCGGGAGTTGGCGGGGAGCTGTTTTTT.

CDR3 region: CASSRSTGGVETQYF. For the CDR3, the DNA is TGTGCCAGTAGCCGCTCGACAGGGGGCGTAGAGACCCAGTACTTC. This chain links TRBV19 with TRBJ2-5; 10 nucleotides match TRBD1. V gave up 6 bases and J gave up 4 bases; unmatched junction bases: 8. Germline V lookup: CDR1 LNHDA, CDR2 SQIVND (reference sequence). The CDR3 contains 15 residues.

This clone has only a few counts. The V call is TRBV10-3, the J call TRBJ2-3, with 8 positions matching TRBD1. After removal of 4 bases from V and 0 bases from J, the junction contained 3 bases not matched to a gene. Germline V lookup: CDR1 ENHRY, CDR2 SYGVKD. CDR3 length: 15 amino acids. The CDR3 DNA sequence: TGTGCCATCAGTGGACAGGGGCCTAGCACAGATACGCAGTATTTT. Translating it yields CAISGQGPSTDTQYF.

The CDR3 sequence: CASSSLSAGGGEQYF. CDR3 sequence (DNA): TGTGCCAGCAGTTCCCTCTCTGCGGGAGGAGGCGAGCAGTACTTC. This sequence joins TRBV27 and TRBJ2-7; 8 bases align to TRBD2. This CDR3 has 15 residues. V lost 4 bases, J lost 6 bases, and 11 bases stayed unmatched. Germline V gene lookup returns CDR1 MNHEY and CDR2 SMNVEV (reference sequence).